This T cell receptor beta chain originates from a study of T cell changes during pregnancy in multiple sclerosis. Sequenced by immunoSEQ multiplex PCR; TCRdb stores in-frame clones only, minus some. The repertoire consists of 90,000 to 100,000 clones, with around 90% occurring once and the leading ten covering about 1.5%. There are 14 residues in the CDR3. Germline V lookup: CDR1 PRHDT, CDR2 FYEKMQ (reference sequence). V lost 0 bases and J lost 3, with 9 bases in between. The specimen comprised peripheral blood, sampled in the first trimester of pregnancy. The chain links TRBV13 to TRBJ2-7, with D tentatively TRBD2 (5 bases). The receptor comes from a female donor with multiple sclerosis, enrolled in a pregnancy study. Written as DNA, the CDR3 is TGTGCCAGCAGCTTAGGGGTCGAGGGCTACGAGCAGTACTTC. It translates to CASSLGVEGYEQYF.